Below are 32 T cell receptor beta chains sequenced from a single sample in a study of cytomegalovirus exposure and HLA in healthy donors. Primers: 60 Vbeta forward and 13 Jbeta reverse. Clones were sequenced by immunoSEQ multiplex PCR, and TCRdb holds only the in-frame ones, with some missing. The sample carries approximately 100,000 clones, more than 65% recorded once. What was sequenced was PBMCs. These receptors came from a woman aged 18-29 years in good health and CMV-seropositive.

V and J are TRBV10-2 and TRBJ1-1; D ambiguous. Germline loops: CDR1 WSHSY, CDR2 SAAADI. This CDR3 is 13 amino acids long. V lost 7 bases and J lost 0, with 9 bases in between. The CDR3 here is CASNRGMNTEAFF. CDR3 DNA sequence: TGCGCCAGCAACCGCGGGATGAACACTGAAGCTTTCTTT.

J is TRBJ2-1 and V is TRBV27, with 8 bases identical to TRBD2. CDR3 length: 15 residues. CDR1 MNHEY and CDR2 SMNVEV come from the germline V gene (reference sequence). Losses at the gene ends were 6 bases for V and 3 bases for J; bases not matched to a gene: 7. The CDR3 bases are TGTGCCAGCAGGTCCGGGACTAGTCTCTACAATGAGCAGTTCTTC. It translates to CASRSGTSLYNEQFF.

V is TRBV16 and J is TRBJ2-3; TRBD2 agrees at 9 bases. Losses at the gene ends were 0 bases for V and 3 bases for J; bases not matched to a gene: 4. This CDR3 has 16 amino acids. CDR1 and CDR2 (germline): KGHSY, FQNENV. This chain's CDR3 is CASSQSSSGRTDTQYF. As DNA, the CDR3 is TGTGCCAGCAGCCAATCATCAAGCGGGAGGACAGATACGCAGTATTTT.

The V call is TRBV10-3, the J call TRBJ2-2; the match to TRBD2 covers 9 bases. V lost 0 bases to trimming and J lost 3 bases; unmatched junction nucleotides: 5. The CDR3 is made up of 17 amino acids. Germline-derived CDR1 and CDR2 are ENHRY and SYGVKD. The chain's CDR3 is CAISESPGLADTGELFF. CDR3 nucleotides: TGTGCCATCAGTGAGTCCCCGGGACTAGCCGACACCGGGGAGCTGTTTTTT.

The chain uses TRBV5-4 and TRBJ2-3; 9 bases agree with TRBD2. Germline V lookup: CDR1 SGHNT, CDR2 YYREEE (reference sequence). The CDR3 runs to 16 residues. The junction had 8 bases not matched to a gene; V was cut back by 6 bases and J by 0 bases. The CDR3: CASTLSSGRSTDTQYF. As DNA, the CDR3 is TGTGCCAGCACCCTCTCCAGCGGGAGGAGCACAGATACGCAGTATTTT.

This chain uses TRBV7-2 with TRBJ2-7; D is ambiguous. This CDR3 is 13 amino acids long. The germline V gene has CDR1 SGHTA and CDR2 FQGNSA. The V and J ends lost 1 base and 2 bases respectively, with 6 bases between them. CDR3 sequence reads: CASSLGVAYEQYF. In DNA form, the CDR3 reads TGTGCCAGCAGCTTAGGAGTAGCCTACGAGCAGTACTTC. Full variable domain (rest looked up from reference TRBV7-2 and TRBJ2-7): GAGVSQSPSNKVTEKGKDVELRCDPISGHTALYWYRQSLGQGLEFLIYFQGNSAPDKSGLPSDRFSAERTGGSVSTLTIQRTQQEDSAVYLCASSLGVAYEQYFGPGTRLTVT.

This clone was seen a single time. The J gene is TRBJ1-5, the V gene TRBV30, with D tentatively TRBD1 (5 bases). Trimming stripped 1 base from V and 4 bases from J, with 8 bases between. The CDR3 has 13 residues. Looked up from germline, CDR1 is GTSNPN and CDR2 is SVGIG (reference sequence). Here the CDR3 DNA reads TGTGCCTGGAGTGGGCAGGGAAATCAGCCCCAGCATTTT. This encodes CAWSGQGNQPQHF.

This chain links TRBV5-1 with TRBJ2-1, with TRBD2 as a possible D gene (6 bases). Germline CDR1 is SGHRS and CDR2 is YFSETQ. V lost 0 bases and J lost 4, with 11 bases in between. This CDR3 has 15 residues. The CDR3 bases are TGCGCCAGCAGCTTGGACGGGGGTAAATACAATGAGCAGTTCTTC. Protein sequence: CASSLDGGKYNEQFF.

A note on this clone: A junction end diverges from the germline sequence, so it may reflect a read error. The rearrangement links TRBV30 to TRBJ2-5, with 7 bases lining up with TRBD2. The CDR3 covers 13 residues. The V gene's germline CDR1 is GTSNPN and CDR2 SVGIG (reference sequence). CDR3 DNA: TGTGCCTGCCGGGTCGGGGGGAAAGAGACCCAGCACTTC. It is translated as CACRVGGKETQHF.

The chain couples TRBV28 to TRBJ2-7; no definite D call. Between the trimmed V and J ends, which lost 2 bases and 6 bases, there was a span of 17 bases. From germline, CDR1 is MDHEN and CDR2 SYDVKM. CDR3 length equals 15 residues. The CDR3 sequence is CASSLAALPYGEQYF. The CDR3 DNA follows: TGTGCCAGCAGTTTAGCGGCGTTACCCTACGGCGAGCAGTACTTC.

The chain has TRBV29-1 and TRBJ2-7; D perhaps matches TRBD2 (6 bases). CDR1 and CDR2 (germline): SQVTM, ANQGSEA. The CDR3 is 14 residues long. The V gene lost 6 bases and the J gene lost 5 bases, with 20 bases spanning the gap. CDR3 in amino acids: CSVRDRGGSHEQYF. In DNA form, the CDR3 reads TGCAGCGTGCGAGATAGGGGAGGAAGCCACGAGCAGTACTTC.

This rearrangement joins TRBV5-6 to TRBJ2-5; 11 nucleotides line up with TRBD2. The length of the CDR3 is 17 residues. Trimming at V came to 4 bases and at J to 1 base, leaving 9 bases not matched to a gene. The germline V gene has CDR1 SGHDT and CDR2 YYEEEE. The CDR3 region has the DNA TGTGCCAGCAGCAAGATCGGACTAGCGGGTTTCCAAGAGACCCAGTACTTC. Its protein product is CASSKIGLAGFQETQYF. Combining the CDR3 with reference TRBV5-6 and TRBJ2-5 gives the whole variable domain DAGVTQSPTHLIKTRGQQVTLRCSPKSGHDTVSWYQQALGQGPQFIFQYYEEEERQRGNFPDRFSGHQFPNYSSELNVNALLLGDSALYLCASSKIGLAGFQETQYFGPGTRLLVL.

The CDR3 loop reads CASSFNRGSSTDTQYF. The CDR3 bases are TGTGCCAGCAGTTTCAATAGGGGATCTAGCACAGATACGCAGTATTTT. The chain uses TRBV6-6 and TRBJ2-3; TRBD1 might be the D (5 bases). The CDR3 loop spans 16 amino acids. Germline loops: CDR1 MNHNY, CDR2 SVGAGI (reference sequence). V was clipped by 4 bases and J by 0 bases, with 14 bases between them.

CDR3 residues: CASTRTSFGELFF. The CDR3 DNA is TGTGCCAGCACCAGGACTAGTTTCGGGGAGCTGTTTTTT. The chain employs TRBV6-1 and TRBJ2-2; TRBD2 matches 7 bases. The germline V gene encodes CDR1 MNHNS and CDR2 SASEGT. The CDR3 is 13 amino acids. Losses at the gene ends were 7 bases for V and 7 bases for J; bases not matched to a gene: 6.

The chain carries TRBV7-8 and TRBJ2-7; TRBD1 matches 8 bases. The ends lost 5 bases at V and 5 bases at J; junction bases unmatched: 5. CDR3 length equals 13 residues. Germline V CDR1 and CDR2: SGHVS, FQNEAQ. The CDR3 DNA follows: TGTGCCAGCAGCGTCGACAGGGGCCACGAGCAGTACTTC. Translated: CASSVDRGHEQYF.

This chain connects TRBV10-3 to TRBJ1-5, with 11 positions matching TRBD1. Germline CDR1 ENHRY, CDR2 SYGVKD. The CDR3 has 19 residues. J lost 0 bases, V lost 3 bases, and 10 bases had no gene match. In DNA, the CDR3 is TGTGCCATCAGTGACTTCGGGACAGGGGGACCTTATAGCAATCAGCCCCAGCATTTT. Translating it yields CAISDFGTGGPYSNQPQHF.

Worth noting for this clone: The junction shows a germline mismatch at one end, possibly a read error. V is TRBV6-6 and J is TRBJ2-1; no firm D call. Germline CDR1 and CDR2: MNHNY and SVGAGI (reference sequence). CDR3 length: 13 amino acids. CDR3 sequence reads: CASRPPSYNEQFF. The DNA for the CDR3 is TGTGCCAGCAGACCTCCTTCCTATAATGAGCAGTTCTTC.

This clone was found once. The chain links TRBV30 to TRBJ2-7; 8 positions match TRBD1. V dropped 3 bases and J dropped 0; count of bases not matched to a gene: 4. Looked up from germline, CDR1 is GTSNPN and CDR2 is SVGIG (reference sequence). This CDR3 spans 14 amino acids. CDR3 residues: CAWRITGGSYEQYF. In DNA form, the CDR3 reads TGTGCCTGGAGAATTACAGGGGGCTCCTACGAGCAGTACTTC.

The chain recombines TRBV19 with TRBJ1-3, with 10 bases matching TRBD1. V gave up 7 bases and J gave up 4 bases; unmatched junction bases: 4. The germline gives CDR1 LNHDA, CDR2 SQIVND (reference sequence). CDR3 size: 14 residues. CDR3 sequence reads: CASTRTGGGNTIYF. CDR3 DNA sequence: TGTGCCAGTACCCGGACAGGGGGAGGAAACACCATATATTTT.

The chain links TRBV28 to TRBJ1-5, with TRBD1 as a possible D gene (6 bases). V was shortened by 10 bases and J by 1 base, with 14 bases between the two germline ends. The CDR3 is 14 amino acids. Germline CDR1 MDHEN, CDR2 SYDVKM. CDR3 sequence (DNA): TGTGCCACCATTCTGACAGGAAGCAATCAGCCCCAGCATTTT. It encodes CATILTGSNQPQHF. Full variable domain (outside the CDR3, taken from reference TRBV28 and TRBJ1-5): DVKVTQSSRYLVKRTGEKVFLECVQDMDHENMFWYRQDPGLGLRLIYFSYDVKMKEKGDIPEGYSVSREKKERFSLILESASTNQTSMYLCATILTGSNQPQHFGDGTRLSIL.

CDR3 DNA: TGTGCCAGCAGCCAAGATAACCCTGAGGGAACAAAAAACATTCAGTACTTC. The encoded protein is CASSQDNPEGTKNIQYF. This sequence joins TRBV14 and TRBJ2-4, with D maybe TRBD2 (5 bases). The germline V gene encodes CDR1 SGHDN and CDR2 FVKESK. V shed 0 bases and J shed 4 bases, with 16 bases lying between them. The CDR3 is made up of 17 amino acids.

The rearrangement joins TRBV7-2 to TRBJ2-3, with 10 positions matching TRBD2. Trimming cost V 6 bases and J 5 bases; bases outside gene matches: 14. This CDR3 has 17 amino acids. Germline V lookup: CDR1 SGHTA, CDR2 FQGNSA. The CDR3 here is CASRPKQASGSEDTQYF. Here the CDR3 DNA reads TGTGCCAGCAGACCTAAACAAGCTAGCGGGAGCGAAGATACGCAGTATTTT.

The chain combines TRBV6-6 with TRBJ2-1, with 7 bases fitting TRBD1. CDR3 length: 16 amino acids. Trimming at V came to 2 bases and at J to 4 bases, leaving 8 bases not matched to a gene. The germline gives CDR1 MNHNY, CDR2 SVGAGI (reference sequence). CDR3 amino acids: CASSYTGQAAYNEQFF. The CDR3 DNA sequence: TGTGCCAGCAGTTACACCGGACAGGCCGCATACAATGAGCAGTTCTTC.

The V call is TRBV4-1, the J call TRBJ2-1, with D tentatively TRBD2 (6 bases). This CDR3 contains 17 residues. V was clipped by 0 bases and J by 4 bases, with 16 bases between them. Germline V gene lookup returns CDR1 MGHRA and CDR2 YSYEKL. CDR3 sequence reads: CASSQDPSWDLYNEQFF. The CDR3 nucleotides read TGCGCCAGCAGCCAAGATCCATCTTGGGACTTGTACAATGAGCAGTTCTTC.

This clone was seen a single time. This chain uses TRBV10-2 with TRBJ2-5, with no clear D. The end of the DNA aligns better with TRBJ2-7, so the J call may be wrong. CDR3 length: 12 amino acids. Germline CDR1 is WSHSY and CDR2 is SAAADI. The CDR3 sequence: CASSVGRYEQYF. In nucleotides, the CDR3 is TGCGCCAGCAGTGTTGGCAGGTACGAGCAGTACTTC.

The chain joins TRBV28 to TRBJ2-3, with TRBD1 matching over 7 bases. This CDR3 has 16 amino acids. Germline CDR1 reads MDHEN; CDR2 reads SYDVKM. V lost 5 bases to trimming and J lost 2 bases; unmatched junction nucleotides: 10. The CDR3 loop reads CASSVDRVGATDTQYF. In DNA form, the CDR3 reads TGTGCCAGCAGTGTCGACAGGGTAGGTGCCACAGATACGCAGTATTTT.

The chain employs TRBV5-4 and TRBJ2-3; 10 bases agree with TRBD2. CDR1 is SGHNT, CDR2 YYREEE, per germline (reference sequence). Trimming removed 4 bases from V and 5 bases from J; junction bases left unmatched: 4. The CDR3 covers 14 residues. This CDR3 reads CASSIAGGGDTQYF. CDR3 DNA: TGTGCCAGCAGCATAGCGGGAGGAGGAGATACGCAGTATTTT.

V gene TRBV6-4 combines with J gene TRBJ1-5; 7 positions agree with TRBD1. CDR1 is MRHNA, CDR2 SNTAGT, per germline. The CDR3 covers 13 residues. The V and J ends lost 6 bases and 3 bases, in that order; junction bases with no gene match: 2. The CDR3 spells CASSTGDNQPQHF. The CDR3, as DNA: TGTGCCAGCAGCACAGGGGACAATCAGCCCCAGCATTTT.

The CDR3 here is CASSFRGTAPGRQETQYF. CDR3 DNA: TGTGCCAGCAGTTTTAGGGGTACGGCCCCTGGTAGACAAGAGACCCAGTACTTC. The rearrangement joins TRBV28 to TRBJ2-5; possibly TRBD1 for D (5 bases). Germline V CDR1 and CDR2: MDHEN, SYDVKM. Trimming left V 3 bases short and J 2 bases short, with 22 bases between. This CDR3 is built from 18 residues.

This rearrangement joins TRBV28 to TRBJ2-1; 12 positions match TRBD2. Unmatched junction bases numbered 13, after V lost 8 bases and J lost 8 bases. This CDR3 is 16 amino acids long. Per the germline V gene, CDR1 is MDHEN and CDR2 is SYDVKM. The CDR3 sequence is CASAGRLAGVGDEQFF. The CDR3 coding sequence is TGTGCCAGCGCAGGCCGACTAGCGGGGGTTGGGGATGAGCAGTTCTTC.

V usage is TRBV9 and J usage is TRBJ1-2; 10 bases are a match to TRBD1. V shed 4 bases and J 8 bases; nucleotides not matched to a gene: 8. This CDR3 comprises 14 residues. Germline assignment: CDR1 SGDLS and CDR2 YYNGEE. CDR3 loop: CASSKTGTGDGYTF. The CDR3 DNA reads as TGTGCCAGCAGCAAGACCGGGACAGGGGACGGCTACACCTTC. The full variable domain, with the rest looked up from reference TRBV9 and TRBJ1-2, is DSGVTQTPKHLITATGQRVTLRCSPRSGDLSVYWYQQSLDQGLQFLIQYYNGEERAKGNILERFSAQQFPDLHSELNLSSLELGDSALYFCASSKTGTGDGYTFGSGTRLTVV.

This clone was observed a single time. J is TRBJ2-1 and V is TRBV18, with 7 nucleotides matching TRBD1. V lost 5 bases, J lost 2 bases, and 9 bases stayed unmatched. In germline, CDR1 is KGHSH, CDR2 LQKENI. The CDR3 covers 16 residues. CDR3 in amino acids: CASSTSWDRAYNEQFF. In DNA form, the CDR3 reads TGTGCCAGCTCAACCTCATGGGACAGAGCCTACAATGAGCAGTTCTTC.